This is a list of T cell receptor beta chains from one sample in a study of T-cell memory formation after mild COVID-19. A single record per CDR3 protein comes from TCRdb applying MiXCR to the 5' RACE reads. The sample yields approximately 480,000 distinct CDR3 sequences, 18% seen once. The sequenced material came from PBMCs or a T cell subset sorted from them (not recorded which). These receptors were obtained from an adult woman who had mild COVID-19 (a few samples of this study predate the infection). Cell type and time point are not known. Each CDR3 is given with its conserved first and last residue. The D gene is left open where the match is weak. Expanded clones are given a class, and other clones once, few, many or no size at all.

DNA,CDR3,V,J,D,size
TGTGCCAGCAGCGTAGCCACAGGGTCGAACACCGGGGAGCTGTTTTTT,CASSVATGSNTGELFF,TRBV9,TRBJ2-2,.,few
TGCAGTGCCTGGGGGTGGGAGAAAGCAGATACGCAGTATTTT,CSAWGWEKADTQYF,TRBV20-1,TRBJ2-3,.,few
TGTGCCACCAGTGATTTACAGACTAGCAATGAGCAGTTCTTC,CATSDLQTSNEQFF,TRBV24-1,TRBJ2-1,.,once
TGTGCCTGGAGCGAACCGGGACTCTCCTACGAGCAGTACTTC,CAWSEPGLSYEQYF,TRBV30,TRBJ2-7,.,few
TGTGCCACCAGCGCAGCCAACACCGGGGAGCTGTTTTTT,CATSAANTGELFF,TRBV15,TRBJ2-2,.,.
TGCGCCAGCAGCCAAGGGTTAACGGGACAGGGGGTATACGAGCAGTACTTC,CASSQGLTGQGVYEQYF,TRBV4-1,TRBJ2-7,TRBD1,few
TGCAGTGCTGGACTAGCGGGACCTTCCTACGAGCAGTACTTC,CSAGLAGPSYEQYF,TRBV20-1,TRBJ2-7,TRBD2,.
TGCGCCAGCAGCTTGGATTGGGGGAACACAGATACGCAGTATTTT,CASSLDWGNTDTQYF,TRBV5-1,TRBJ2-3,.,.
TGTGCCACCAGTGAGGCCGGGACAAGCTCTAACTATGGCTACACCTTC,CATSEAGTSSNYGYTF,TRBV24-1,TRBJ1-2,.,.
TGTGCCAGAACAGGGGTGTACGGGGCCAACGTCCTGACTTTC,CARTGVYGANVLTF,TRBV2,TRBJ2-6,TRBD1,.
TGTGCCTGGAGGGGCAGGGGCTACGAGCAGTACTTC,CAWRGRGYEQYF,TRBV30,TRBJ2-7,.,many
TGCGCCAGCAGCCCGGGGGTGGTTACTGAAGCTTTCTTT,CASSPGVVTEAFF,TRBV5-1,TRBJ1-1,.,few
TGTGCCAGCAGCTTTCTAGCGGAGTACAATGAGCAGTTCTTC,CASSFLAEYNEQFF,TRBV12-3/TRBV12-4,TRBJ2-1,TRBD2,few
TGCAGTGCTAGAGTAGGGACCGCAACCGCCTTTAACTATGGCTACACCTTC,CSARVGTATAFNYGYTF,TRBV20-1,TRBJ1-2,.,.
TGTGCCACCAGCAGGGAGAGTCGGGTTTCCTATAATTCACCCCTCCACTTT,CATSRESRVSYNSPLHF,TRBV15,TRBJ1-6,.,.
TGTGCCAGCAGCCCTACCCCTAGGCCGGACTATGGGTCCTACGAGCAGTACTTC,CASSPTPRPDYGSYEQYF,TRBV11-2,TRBJ2-7,.,many
TGTGCCAGCATGATCCGACTAGCGGGAGCTCCTTCCTACAATGAGCAGTTCTTC,CASMIRLAGAPSYNEQFF,TRBV6-4,TRBJ2-1,TRBD2,few